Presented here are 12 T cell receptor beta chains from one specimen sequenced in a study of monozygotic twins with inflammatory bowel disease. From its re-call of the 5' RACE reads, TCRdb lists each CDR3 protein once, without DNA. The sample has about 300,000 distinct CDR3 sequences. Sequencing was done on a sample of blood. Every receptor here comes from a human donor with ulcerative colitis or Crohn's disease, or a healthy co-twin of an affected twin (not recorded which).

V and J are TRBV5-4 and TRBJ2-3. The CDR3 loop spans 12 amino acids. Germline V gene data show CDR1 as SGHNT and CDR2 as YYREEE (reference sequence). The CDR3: CASSPKEDTQYF. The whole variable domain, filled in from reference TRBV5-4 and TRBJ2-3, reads ETGVTQSPTHLIKTRGQQVTLRCSSQSGHNTVSWYQQALGQGPQFIFQYYREEENGRGNFPPRFSGLQFPNYSSELNVNALELDDSALYLCASSPKEDTQYFGPGTRLTVL.

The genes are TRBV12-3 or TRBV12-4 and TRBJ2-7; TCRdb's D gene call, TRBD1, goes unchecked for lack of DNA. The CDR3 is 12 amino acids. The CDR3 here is CASSAGSGEQYF.

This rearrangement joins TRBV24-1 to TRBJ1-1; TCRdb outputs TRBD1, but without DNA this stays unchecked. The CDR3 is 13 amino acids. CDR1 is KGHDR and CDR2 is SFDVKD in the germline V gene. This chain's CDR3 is CATTEGARTEAFF.

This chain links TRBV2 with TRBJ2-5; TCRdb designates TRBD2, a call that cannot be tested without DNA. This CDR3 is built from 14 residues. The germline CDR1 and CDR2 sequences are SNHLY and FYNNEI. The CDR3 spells CASKETSGFVAQYF.

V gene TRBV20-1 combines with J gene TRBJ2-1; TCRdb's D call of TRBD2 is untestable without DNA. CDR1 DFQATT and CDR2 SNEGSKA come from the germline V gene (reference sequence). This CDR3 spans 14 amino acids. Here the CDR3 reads CSASFAGGRGEQFF.

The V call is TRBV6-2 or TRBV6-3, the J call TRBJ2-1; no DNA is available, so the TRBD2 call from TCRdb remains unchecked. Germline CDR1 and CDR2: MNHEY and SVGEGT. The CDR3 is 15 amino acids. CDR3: CASNLIRDYISEQFF.

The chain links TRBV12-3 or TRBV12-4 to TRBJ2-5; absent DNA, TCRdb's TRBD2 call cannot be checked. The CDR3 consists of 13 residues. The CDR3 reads CASAEREGGTQYF.

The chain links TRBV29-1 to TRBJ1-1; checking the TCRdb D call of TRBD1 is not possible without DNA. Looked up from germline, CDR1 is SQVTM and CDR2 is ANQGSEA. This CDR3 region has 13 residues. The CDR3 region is CSAKGGRNTEAFF.

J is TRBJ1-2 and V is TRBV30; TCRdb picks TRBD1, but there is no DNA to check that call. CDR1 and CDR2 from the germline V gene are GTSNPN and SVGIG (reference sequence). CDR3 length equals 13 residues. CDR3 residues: CAWSVYRGRGYTF.

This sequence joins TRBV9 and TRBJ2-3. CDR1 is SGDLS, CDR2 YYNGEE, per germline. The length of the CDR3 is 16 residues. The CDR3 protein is CASSVGSSRITDTQYF.

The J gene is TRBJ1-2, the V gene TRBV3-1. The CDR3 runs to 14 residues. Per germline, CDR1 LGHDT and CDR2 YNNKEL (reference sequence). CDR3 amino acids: CASSLGVTNYGYTF. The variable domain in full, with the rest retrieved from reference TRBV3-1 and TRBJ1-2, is DTAVSQTPKYLVTQMGNDKSIKCEQNLGHDTMYWYKQDSKKFLKIMFSYNNKELIINETVPNRFSPKSPDKAHLNLHINSLELGDSAVYFCASSLGVTNYGYTFGSGTRLTVV.

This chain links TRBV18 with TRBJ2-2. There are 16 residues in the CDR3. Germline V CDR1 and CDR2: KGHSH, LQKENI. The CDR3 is CASSPRASGNTGELFF. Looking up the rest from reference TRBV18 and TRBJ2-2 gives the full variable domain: NAGVMQNPRHLVRRRGQEARLRCSPMKGHSHVYWYRQLPEEGLKFMVYLQKENIIDESGMPKERFSAEFPKEGPSILRIQQVVRGDSAAYFCASSPRASGNTGELFFGEGSRLTVL.